These 10 T cell receptor beta chains came from one sample sequenced in a study of early T cells in non-severe SARS-CoV-2 infection. TCRdb passed the 5' RACE reads through MiXCR, listing each CDR3 protein once. This sample yields about 60,000 distinct CDR3 sequences, of which about 11% are seen a single time; 2.9% belongs to the top ten. The sample consisted of whole blood, taken at baseline. Receptor source: an adult who was a healthcare worker with PCR-confirmed SARS-CoV-2 infection or an uninfected control (not recorded which).

This clonotype has only a few counts. The chain uses TRBV10-3 and TRBJ2-3; 9 bases align to TRBD2. The germline V gene encodes CDR1 ENHRY and CDR2 SYGVKD. There are 15 residues in the CDR3. Trimming at V came to 5 bases and at J to 2 bases, leaving 5 bases not matched to a gene. CDR3 sequence: CAISTGLAYTDTQYF. The CDR3 nucleotides are TGTGCCATCAGTACGGGACTAGCCTACACAGATACGCAGTATTTT.

This clonotype was counted a few times. J is TRBJ2-5 and V is TRBV10-3, with 8 bases lining up with TRBD2. The length of the CDR3 is 14 residues. Germline trimming cut 10 bases from V and 3 bases from J; bases unmatched to any gene: 10. The germline CDR1 and CDR2 sequences are ENHRY and SYGVKD. DNA of the CDR3: TGTGCCACCGGCCGAGCGGGAGCCAAAGAGACCCAGTACTTC. It specifies CATGRAGAKETQYF.

This clonotype was observed many times. The rearrangement links TRBV7-9 to TRBJ2-1; D may be TRBD2 (5 bases). The V end lost 4 bases, the J end lost 6 bases, and 7 bases lay between the germline ends. The germline gives CDR1 SEHNR, CDR2 FQNEAQ (reference sequence). The CDR3 covers 12 residues. The CDR3, as DNA: TGTGCCAGCAGCTCCCGGGGCAATGAGCAGTTCTTC. Residues: CASSSRGNEQFF.

This clonotype has a count of ten or more. This rearrangement joins TRBV6-2 or TRBV6-3 to TRBJ2-3, with 7 bases aligning to TRBD2. Germline-derived CDR1 and CDR2 are MNHEY and SVGEGT. This CDR3 has 15 amino acids. V lost 6 bases and J lost 0; bases outside the gene matches: 6. CDR3 in DNA: TGTGCCAGCAGCAGACCGGGACTAAGCACAGATACGCAGTATTTT. It translates to CASSRPGLSTDTQYF.

The sample holds many counts of this clonotype. J is TRBJ2-5 and V is TRBV7-2, with D hard to call. There are 16 residues in the CDR3. Trimming removed 4 bases from V and 5 bases from J, with 20 bases in between. The germline V gene has CDR1 SGHTA and CDR2 FQGNSA. The CDR3 region has the DNA TGTGCCAGCAGCTCCTCCCGGGCTTCACAGAGGGAGACCCAGTACTTC. Protein sequence: CASSSSRASQRETQYF. The entire variable domain, with the rest obtained from reference TRBV7-2 and TRBJ2-5, is as follows: GAGVSQSPSNKVTEKGKDVELRCDPISGHTALYWYRQSLGQGLEFLIYFQGNSAPDKSGLPSDRFSAERTGGSVSTLTIQRTQQEDSAVYLCASSSSRASQRETQYFGPGTRLLVL.

The chain carries TRBV5-5 and TRBJ2-3; D perhaps matches TRBD1 (5 bases). This CDR3 has 15 residues. Between the trimmed V and J ends, which lost 5 bases and 2 bases, there was a span of 15 bases. CDR1 and CDR2 from the germline V gene are SGHKS and YYEKEE (reference sequence). This chain's CDR3 is CASRPDRRATDTQYF. CDR3 coding DNA: TGTGCCAGCAGACCCGACAGAAGAGCCACAGATACGCAGTATTTT.

The chain has TRBV9 and TRBJ1-1; no clear D gene. The germline CDR1 and CDR2 sequences are SGDLS and YYNGEE. The CDR3 spans 13 residues. V lost 0 bases and J lost 0, with 3 bases in between. The CDR3 DNA sequence: TGTGCCAGCAGCGTAGACGTGAACACTGAAGCTTTCTTT. Its translation: CASSVDVNTEAFF.

This clonotype turned up a few times. The chain links TRBV20-1 to TRBJ2-5; TRBD2 matches 11 bases. Trimming removed 5 bases from V and 1 base from J; junction bases left unmatched: 6. CDR1 DFQATT and CDR2 SNEGSKA come from the germline V gene (reference sequence). This CDR3 is built from 15 residues. The CDR3 reads CSAFYSGGAQETQYF. CDR3 nucleotides: TGCAGTGCTTTTTATAGCGGGGGGGCCCAAGAGACCCAGTACTTC.

The chain links TRBV6-2 or TRBV6-3 to TRBJ2-2; D may be TRBD2 (6 bases). The germline gives CDR1 MNHEY, CDR2 SVGEGT. The CDR3 is 13 residues long. V was clipped by 7 bases and J by 5 bases, with 11 bases between them. The CDR3 DNA follows: TGTGCCAGCAAACGGAGCGGGACCGGGGAGCTGTTTTTT. Translated: CASKRSGTGELFF.

In its sample, this clonotype was seen a few times. Its ends do not fully match the called genes, so a read error is possible. This chain uses TRBV7-8 with TRBJ2-7; TRBD1 aligns across 7 bases. The CDR3 covers 12 residues. Germline assignment: CDR1 SGHVS and CDR2 FQNEAQ. The CDR3 DNA reads as TGTGCCAGCAGCTTAGGAGGACAGGAGGCATCCTTC. Its translation: CASSLGGQEASF.